A single sample gave rise to the 26 T cell receptor beta chains below, sequenced in a study of CD8+ T cells in alopecia areata. Treatment noted: oral pan-JAK inhibitor, 5-10 mg twice daily. As the sequencing template, cDNA was produced by extracting RNA and reverse transcribing it. Method: immunoSEQ multiplex PCR; TCRdb's copy keeps in-frame clones and lacks some. Among 200,000 to 250,000 clones, 50% to 60% were seen once, and the ten largest hold about 1.4%. Here the sequenced sample was CD4+ T cells sorted from blood, taken at week 4, from a patient treated with tofacitinib. These receptors all stem from a human donor with alopecia areata.

J is TRBJ1-4 and V is TRBV4-3; D not certain. The length of the CDR3 is 13 residues. Per the germline V gene, CDR1 is LGHNA and CDR2 is YSLEER. V was clipped by 0 bases and J by 13 bases, with 12 bases between them. The CDR3 nucleotides read TGCGCCAGCAGCCAAGATCATGGGAGAGTACTGTTTTTT. Its translation: CASSQDHGRVLFF.

The rearrangement joins TRBV30 to TRBJ1-6; D perhaps matches TRBD1 (6 bases). Germline V CDR1 and CDR2: GTSNPN, SVGIG (reference sequence). Trimming shortened V by 6 bases and J by 6 bases, and 18 bases separated the two germline ends. This CDR3 has 15 amino acids. This CDR3 is CACYRPGQPNSPLHF. CDR3 coding DNA: TGTGCCTGTTATCGGCCAGGACAGCCTAATTCACCCCTCCACTTT.

V gene TRBV21-1 combines with J gene TRBJ1-1; the table names TRBD1, a call not compared with the DNA. TRBV21-1 has pseudogene status. The CDR3 runs 19 residues. The CDR3 DNA reads as TGTGCCAGCAGCAAAGGGGTTGAGTATGCCGGGACAGGGTACACTGAAGCTTTCTTT. It codes for CASSKGVEYAGTGYTEAFF.

The chain recombines TRBV5-1 with TRBJ2-2; unclear D gene. There are 11 residues in the CDR3. Germline CDR1 reads SGHRS; CDR2 reads YFSETQ. V lost 1 base, J lost 6 bases, and 1 base lay in between. CDR3 protein: CASSLPGELFF. CDR3 sequence (DNA): TGCGCCAGCAGCTTGCCCGGGGAGCTGTTTTTT.

V gene TRBV5-1 combines with J gene TRBJ1-4; D gene uncertain. This CDR3 is 14 amino acids long. Germline CDR1 SGHRS, CDR2 YFSETQ. Trimming took 5 bases from V and 8 from J, leaving 16 bases between them. CDR3 coding DNA: TGCGCCAGCAGACTCGCCCCACCAGCCGAAAAACTGTTTTTT. It specifies CASRLAPPAEKLFF.

The chain couples TRBV29-1 to TRBJ2-7; TRBD1 matches 7 bases. Trimming cost V 1 base and J 2 bases; bases outside gene matches: 8. Germline lookup yields CDR1 SQVTM and CDR2 ANQGSEA. The CDR3 extends over 15 amino acids. The CDR3 sequence: CSVEVQGQPTYEQYF. CDR3 bases: TGCAGCGTTGAAGTTCAGGGACAGCCGACCTACGAGCAGTACTTC.

This clone was counted between two and nine times. The chain has TRBV28 and TRBJ1-5, with 8 bases matching TRBD1. Germline V lookup: CDR1 MDHEN, CDR2 SYDVKM. J was trimmed by 7 bases and V by 5 bases; bases with no gene match: 10. CDR3 length: 15 residues. The CDR3 is CASSPPDRARQPQHF. CDR3 nucleotides: TGTGCCAGCAGTCCTCCGGACAGGGCACGACAGCCCCAGCATTTT.

This chain links TRBV30 with TRBJ2-7, with TRBD1 matching over 8 bases. V shed 3 bases, J shed 4 bases, and the junction held 8 bases outside the gene matches. In germline, CDR1 is GTSNPN, CDR2 SVGIG (reference sequence). The CDR3 loop spans 14 amino acids. CDR3 in amino acids: CAWRLGQVNYEQYF. The CDR3 DNA reads TGTGCCTGGAGATTGGGACAGGTGAATTACGAGCAGTACTTC.

This chain uses TRBV5-1 with TRBJ1-1; 7 bases align to TRBD1. The CDR3 has 15 amino acids. The V gene end was trimmed by 4 bases and the J gene end by 4 bases; junction bases not matched to a gene: 10. Germline V CDR1 and CDR2: SGHRS, YFSETQ. The CDR3 here is CASSLTGKGGTEAFF. CDR3 DNA sequence: TGCGCCAGCAGCCTGACAGGGAAAGGTGGCACTGAAGCTTTCTTT.

This rearrangement joins TRBV21-1 to TRBJ1-1. TRBV21-1 is assigned pseudogene status. The length of the CDR3 is 15 residues. The CDR3 loop reads CASSKHPDENTEAFF. CDR3 bases: TGTGCCAGCAGCAAACATCCGGATGAGAACACTGAAGCTTTCTTT.

This clone was seen ten or more times. This chain joins TRBV11-2 and TRBJ2-4; TRBD1 agrees at 7 bases. This CDR3 spans 15 amino acids. V shed 4 bases and J 7 bases; nucleotides not matched to a gene: 10. Germline V CDR1 and CDR2: SGHAT, FQNNGV. CDR3 bases: TGTGCCAGCAGCTCCTCAGGGACAGCCCGGAACATTCAGTACTTC. Encoded protein: CASSSSGTARNIQYF.

This chain joins TRBV30 and TRBJ1-1; D is unclear. Per germline, CDR1 GTSNPN and CDR2 SVGIG (reference sequence). This CDR3 has 13 residues. V lost 3 bases and J 1 base, leaving 9 bases between the germline ends. CDR3 sequence reads: CAWRAHTNTEAFF. CDR3 nucleotides: TGTGCCTGGAGAGCACACACGAACACTGAAGCTTTCTTT.

CDR3 nucleotide sequence: TGTGCCAGCCAGGGGACATCCTCCTACGAGCAGTACTTC. As protein: CASQGTSSYEQYF. This chain uses TRBV6-1 with TRBJ2-7, with D maybe TRBD1 (6 bases). Trimming took 8 bases from V and 0 from J, leaving 11 bases between them. Looked up from germline, CDR1 is MNHNS and CDR2 is SASEGT. This CDR3 comprises 13 residues.

The table lists this clone with a few counts. The chain employs TRBV29-1 and TRBJ1-2; possibly TRBD1 for D (5 bases). Trimming removed 6 bases at V and 7 bases at J, with 18 bases between. This CDR3 is 13 amino acids long. Looked up from germline, CDR1 is SQVTM and CDR2 is ANQGSEA. CDR3: CSVSPLRDGGYTF. The CDR3 DNA is TGCAGCGTAAGTCCTTTGAGGGACGGTGGCTACACCTTC. Full variable domain (missing parts from reference TRBV29-1 and TRBJ1-2): SAVISQKPSRDICQRGTSLTIQCQVDSQVTMMFWYRQQPGQSLTLIATANQGSEATYESGFVIDKFPISRPNLTFSTLTVSNMSPEDSSIYLCSVSPLRDGGYTFGSGTRLTVV.

This clone has a handful of counts. V gene TRBV23-1 combines with J gene TRBJ1-2; D call uncertain. TRBV23-1 is placed among ORFs of uncertain function. Trimming cost V 0 bases and J 1 base, with 9 bases left between them. This CDR3 comprises 15 residues. DNA of the CDR3: TGCGCCAGCAGTCAATCTTGTGAGGATAACTATGGCTACACCTTC. Its translation: CASSQSCEDNYGYTF.

The V call is TRBV30, the J call TRBJ1-6; D remains ambiguous. CDR3 length equals 14 residues. V was cut by 2 bases and J by 3 bases, with 8 bases left in between. Germline values: CDR1 GTSNPN, CDR2 SVGIG (reference sequence). The CDR3 DNA sequence: TGTGCCTGGAGTAACGGGGTCTATAATTCACCCCTCCACTTT. Translated, it gives CAWSNGVYNSPLHF.

This clone occurred a few times. The V and J genes are TRBV5-1 and TRBJ2-3, with D possibly being TRBD2 (6 bases). The CDR3 covers 14 residues. The germline V and J ends were trimmed by 3 bases and 2 bases, with 10 bases remaining between them. CDR1 and CDR2 from the germline V gene are SGHRS and YFSETQ. CDR3 in amino acids: CASSSWDSTDTQYF. As DNA, the CDR3 is TGCGCCAGCAGCTCGTGGGACTCCACAGATACGCAGTATTTT.

The sample holds a few counts of this clone. The chain carries TRBV29-1 and TRBJ1-2; possibly TRBD1 for D (5 bases). Trimming left V 4 bases short and J 7 bases short, with 13 bases between. The CDR3 extends over 12 amino acids. Germline CDR1 is SQVTM and CDR2 is ANQGSEA. The CDR3 here is CSVGGKDFGYTF. CDR3 nucleotide sequence: TGCAGCGTTGGGGGCAAGGATTTTGGCTACACCTTC.

This clone appeared a few times. The chain uses TRBV5-1 and TRBJ2-1; 12 nucleotides line up with TRBD2. There are 19 residues in the CDR3. The V segment lost 0 bases and the J segment 0 bases; nucleotides outside the gene matches: 7. CDR1 is SGHRS, CDR2 YFSETQ, per germline. The CDR3 is CASSLVALAGGISYNEQFF. DNA for the CDR3: TGCGCCAGCAGCTTGGTAGCACTAGCGGGGGGCATCTCCTACAATGAGCAGTTCTTC.

This chain links TRBV25-1 with TRBJ2-7, with D uncertain. The ends were cut back, 6 bases at V and 2 bases at J, with 5 bases in the middle. This CDR3 is 11 amino acids long. Germline V gene data show CDR1 as MGHDK and CDR2 as SYGVNS. CDR3 amino acids: CASRHTYEQYF. The CDR3 coding sequence is TGTGCCAGCAGGCATACCTACGAGCAGTACTTC.

The chain employs TRBV29-1 and TRBJ1-1; D is unclear. The CDR3 spans 12 residues. Per germline, CDR1 SQVTM and CDR2 ANQGSEA. Trimming removed 7 bases from V and 2 bases from J, with 11 bases in between. In DNA form, the CDR3 reads TGCAGCGGAGGACGGTCCAACACTGAAGCTTTCTTT. Its protein product is CSGGRSNTEAFF.

This chain joins TRBV7-3 and TRBJ1-6; D uncertain. CDR1 and CDR2 from the germline V gene are SGHTA and FQGTGA. The CDR3 is 13 residues long. With 5 bases removed from V and 7 bases from J, the gap between germline ends came to 9 bases. The CDR3 nucleotides are TGTGCCAGCAGCCCAAGAGAGAATTCACCCCTCCACTTT. Amino acids: CASSPRENSPLHF.

The chain combines TRBV29-1 with TRBJ1-5, with TRBD1 matching over 8 bases. Germline V gives CDR1 SQVTM, CDR2 ANQGSEA. The V gene end was trimmed by 7 bases and the J gene end by 3 bases; junction bases not matched to a gene: 11. The CDR3 has 15 amino acids. CDR3 loop: CSAKFGQGVNQPQHF. In nucleotides, the CDR3 is TGCAGCGCTAAATTCGGACAGGGTGTCAATCAGCCCCAGCATTTT.

This clone was observed a few times. Here the CDR3 reads CASRETQYQETQYF. DNA of the CDR3: TGTGCCAGCAGGGAGACTCAGTACCAAGAGACCCAGTACTTC. The V call is TRBV6-6, the J call TRBJ2-5; D remains ambiguous. This CDR3 is 14 amino acids long. The ends were cut back, 6 bases at V and 0 bases at J, with 11 bases in the middle. Germline V lookup: CDR1 MNHNY, CDR2 SVGAGI (reference sequence).

The CDR3 nucleotides read TGCAGAATGGGACAGGAGTTACGCGCTTTCTTT. Protein: CRMGQELRAFF. The chain employs TRBV20-1 and TRBJ1-1; 8 positions agree with TRBD1. The CDR3 covers 11 residues. Germline CDR1 DFQATT, CDR2 SNEGSKA (reference sequence).

V gene TRBV11-3 combines with J gene TRBJ2-7; possibly TRBD1 for D (6 bases). Germline CDR1 SGHNT, CDR2 YENEEA. With 2 bases removed from V and 6 bases from J, the gap between germline ends came to 14 bases. The CDR3 has 14 amino acids. CDR3 protein: CASSLTGTSSEQYF. The CDR3 DNA reads TGTGCCAGCAGCTTAACCGGGACATCTTCCGAGCAGTACTTC.